This record covers a single TCR beta chain. The antigen remains unidentified. CDR3 length: 14 residues. V gave up 7 bases and J gave up 1 base; unmatched junction bases: 6. Germline V gives CDR1 SEHNR, CDR2 FQNEAQ (reference sequence). With a J-beta primer mix and a sample-barcoded 5' primer, a second PCR ran about 6 to 11 cycles. From the 5' RACE reads, TCRdb called clonotypes with MiXCR, one entry per CDR3 protein. The sample consists of some 860,000 distinct CDR3 sequences, about 61% of them appearing once. These data belong to a study of blood T cells in healthy people across ages. Study-level findings and limits: Among long-lived donors, naive CD4+ cells were more numerous and diversity higher than in aged donors.

This receptor was taken from a man aged 40-49 years in good health. The rearrangement links TRBV7-9 to TRBJ1-1, with 7 positions matching TRBD1. The specimen was blood. As DNA, the CDR3 is TGTGCCAGCAATCAGGGGACAGCGAACACTGAAGCTTTCTTT. Amino acids: CASNQGTANTEAFF.